The 9 T cell receptor beta chains listed next were all sequenced from one sample in a study of OX40 agonist ivuxolimab in advanced cancers. Some clones are missing from TCRdb's copy, which holds only in-frame ones; the method was immunoSEQ multiplex PCR. Among about 16,000 clones listed, nearly 95% were seen once. The sequenced sample was CD4+ or CD8+ T cells sorted from blood, obtained in a trial of the OX40 agonist ivuxolimab. These receptors were taken from an adult with an advanced solid tumor such as melanoma, head and neck, liver or kidney cancer.

This clone has just one count. The chain combines TRBV4-1 with TRBJ2-2; 11 bases fit TRBD1. CDR1 is MGHRA, CDR2 YSYEKL, per germline. The junction had 5 bases not matched to a gene; V was cut back by 2 bases and J by 6 bases. This CDR3 comprises 16 residues. The CDR3 reads CASSQWTGGAPGELFF. Here the CDR3 DNA reads TGCGCCAGCAGCCAATGGACAGGGGGCGCCCCCGGGGAGCTGTTTTTT.

The CDR3 sequence is CASSLTLAGAGETQYF. The CDR3 DNA is TGTGCCAGCAGCTTAACACTAGCGGGGGCCGGAGAGACCCAGTACTTC. The chain carries TRBV7-3 and TRBJ2-5, with 11 bases fitting TRBD2. The length of the CDR3 is 16 residues. The germline gives CDR1 SGHTA, CDR2 FQGTGA. V shed 0 bases, J shed 4 bases, and the junction held 4 bases outside the gene matches.

The J gene is TRBJ2-7, the V gene TRBV28, with D perhaps matching TRBD2 (5 bases). Looked up from germline, CDR1 is MDHEN and CDR2 is SYDVKM. This CDR3 has 14 amino acids. V was trimmed by 2 bases and J by 0 bases, leaving 8 bases between them. DNA of the CDR3: TGTGCCAGCAGTTTAGAGGGAAGCTCCTACGAGCAGTACTTC. Translation: CASSLEGSSYEQYF.

The genes are TRBV6-5 and TRBJ2-2; 8 nucleotides align to TRBD2. Germline V gives CDR1 MNHEY, CDR2 SVGAGI. The CDR3 covers 16 residues. V was pared by 3 bases and J by 7 bases, with 10 bases of the junction left unmatched. The CDR3 nucleotides are TGTGCCAGCAGTTATGGGCTAGCGGGCCTCGGCGGGGAGCTGTTTTTT. Translated: CASSYGLAGLGGELFF.

V and J are TRBV14 and TRBJ2-7; D is uncertain. This CDR3 comprises 13 residues. Deletions cut 4 bases from V and 0 bases from J, with 7 bases between. Germline V gives CDR1 SGHDN, CDR2 FVKESK. The CDR3 DNA reads as TGTGCCAGCAGCCCATCGATCTCCTACGAGCAGTACTTC. Translated, it gives CASSPSISYEQYF. Filled out from reference TRBV14 and TRBJ2-7, the complete variable domain reads EAGVTQFPSHSVIEKGQTVTLRCDPISGHDNLYWYRRVMGKEIKFLLHFVKESKQDESGMPNNRFLAERTGGTYSTLKVQPAELEDSGVYFCASSPSISYEQYFGPGTRLTVT.

This chain joins TRBV6-1 and TRBJ2-2, with 7 bases lining up with TRBD2. Germline V gene lookup returns CDR1 MNHNS and CDR2 SASEGT. The ends lost 1 base at V and 4 bases at J; junction bases unmatched: 6. The CDR3 loop spans 16 amino acids. The CDR3 loop is CASSEGEGFGTGELFF. CDR3 DNA sequence: TGTGCCAGCAGTGAAGGGGAGGGATTTGGCACCGGGGAGCTGTTTTTT.

About this clone itself: Other nucleotide sequences from this sample produce the same CDR3. This chain uses TRBV5-1 with TRBJ2-5, with unresolved D. Germline V CDR1 and CDR2: SGHRS, YFSETQ. This CDR3 contains 14 residues. The V gene lost 0 bases and the J gene lost 0 bases, with 6 bases spanning the gap. The CDR3 reads CASSLASYQETQYF. DNA of the CDR3: TGCGCCAGCAGCTTGGCATCGTACCAAGAGACCCAGTACTTC. Based on the CDR3 plus reference TRBV5-1 and TRBJ2-5, the full variable domain is KAGVTQTPRYLIKTRGQQVTLSCSPISGHRSVSWYQQTPGQGLQFLFEYFSETQRNKGNFPGRFSGRQFSNSRSEMNVSTLELGDSALYLCASSLASYQETQYFGPGTRLLVL.

V and J are TRBV13 and TRBJ2-2, with D perhaps TRBD1 or TRBD2 (5 bases each). The germline V gene has CDR1 PRHDT and CDR2 FYEKMQ (reference sequence). The CDR3 runs to 14 residues. V lost 6 bases and J lost 3, with 11 bases in between. CDR3 in DNA: TGTGCCAGCAGGGCTAGAGGGGACACCGGGGAGCTGTTTTTT. Its protein product is CASRARGDTGELFF.

The chain employs TRBV13 and TRBJ2-1, with 7 positions matching TRBD2. V shed 4 bases, J shed 8 bases, and the junction held 5 bases outside the gene matches. CDR1 and CDR2 (germline): PRHDT, FYEKMQ (reference sequence). CDR3 length equals 13 residues. The CDR3 spells CASSSGGGDEQFF. CDR3 nucleotides: TGTGCCAGCAGCTCGGGGGGAGGGGATGAGCAGTTCTTC.